The 9 T cell receptor beta chains below come from one sample, sequenced in a study of blood T cell repertoires in COVID-19. Some clones are missing from TCRdb's copy, which holds only in-frame ones; the method was immunoSEQ multiplex PCR. The table includes approximately 210,000 clones, 75% to 85% detected once. What was sequenced was PBMCs or T cells enriched from blood (not recorded which). The receptors were sampled from a woman aged 50 to 60 with acute COVID-19.

This sequence joins TRBV9 and TRBJ2-1; TRBD2 matches 7 bases. With V trimmed by 3 bases and J by 6 bases, 3 bases remained unmatched. This CDR3 comprises 13 residues. The germline V gene encodes CDR1 SGDLS and CDR2 YYNGEE. The CDR3 sequence is CASSGGGTNEQFF. The CDR3 DNA is TGTGCCAGCAGCGGCGGGGGAACCAATGAGCAGTTCTTC.

V is TRBV3-1 (or the pseudogene TRBV3-2) and J is TRBJ2-5; 11 bases fit TRBD2. Unmatched junction bases numbered 2, after V lost 7 bases and J lost 10 bases. Germline CDR1 and CDR2: LGHDT and YNNKEL (reference sequence). The CDR3 is 11 residues long. Written as DNA, the CDR3 is TGTGCCAGCACCACTAGCGGGGGCCAGTACTTC. It translates to CASTTSGGQYF.

Points on this clone: The same CDR3 is also encoded by other DNA sequences in this sample. This chain connects TRBV28 to TRBJ1-1; D remains unclear. This CDR3 has 11 residues. Germline-derived CDR1 and CDR2 are MDHEN and SYDVKM. Trimming took off 4 bases at V and 5 bases at J, with 5 bases between the two ends. Here the CDR3 reads CASSYGTEAFF. In nucleotides, the CDR3 is TGTGCCAGCAGTTACGGGACTGAAGCTTTCTTT.

The rearrangement uses TRBV27 and TRBJ1-1, with D unclear. Trimming removed 5 bases at V and 2 bases at J, with 12 bases between. Looked up from germline, CDR1 is MNHEY and CDR2 is SMNVEV (reference sequence). CDR3 size: 14 residues. CDR3 region: CASSPSGFNTEAFF. The DNA of the CDR3 is TGTGCCAGCAGTCCCTCGGGGTTCAACACTGAAGCTTTCTTT.

This chain joins TRBV19 and TRBJ2-5; D is unresolved. Trimming shortened V by 5 bases and J by 1 base, and 8 bases separated the two germline ends. The CDR3 length is 13 residues. Germline V lookup: CDR1 LNHDA, CDR2 SQIVND (reference sequence). As DNA, the CDR3 is TGTGCCAGTAGTGATACTTTCCAAGAGACCCAGTACTTC. Amino acids: CASSDTFQETQYF. The whole variable domain, filled in from reference TRBV19 and TRBJ2-5, reads DGGITQSPKYLFRKEGQNVTLSCEQNLNHDAMYWYRQDPGQGLRLIYYSQIVNDFQKGDIAEGYSVSREKKESFPLTVTSAQKNPTAFYLCASSDTFQETQYFGPGTRLLVL.

This clone was recorded a few times. The rearrangement uses TRBV19 and TRBJ1-5; no firm D call. The V end lost 6 bases, the J end lost 3 bases, and 9 bases lay between the germline ends. The CDR3 consists of 13 residues. Germline V lookup: CDR1 LNHDA, CDR2 SQIVND (reference sequence). The CDR3, as DNA: TGTGCCAGTAGACAGACCGACAATCAGCCCCAGCATTTT. It specifies CASRQTDNQPQHF.

This chain connects TRBV29-1 to TRBJ2-5; D is undetermined. The CDR3 covers 15 residues. The V end was cut by 0 bases, the J end by 1 base, with 12 bases between. Germline CDR1 SQVTM, CDR2 ANQGSEA. In DNA form, the CDR3 reads TGCAGCGTTGAAGATCCCCCCCAAATCCAAGAGACCCAGTACTTC. Residues: CSVEDPPQIQETQYF. The full variable domain, in which reference TRBV29-1 and TRBJ2-5 provide the parts outside the CDR3, is SAVISQKPSRDICQRGTSLTIQCQVDSQVTMMFWYRQQPGQSLTLIATANQGSEATYESGFVIDKFPISRPNLTFSTLTVSNMSPEDSSIYLCSVEDPPQIQETQYFGPGTRLLVL.

This chain connects TRBV24-1 to TRBJ1-5, with 8 bases aligning to TRBD1. CDR3 size: 14 residues. Germline CDR1 is KGHDR and CDR2 is SFDVKD. Losses at the gene ends were 7 bases for V and 2 bases for J; bases not matched to a gene: 3. CDR3 in DNA: TGTGCCACCAGCTCGGGACAGGGCAATCAGCCCCAGCATTTT. It translates to CATSSGQGNQPQHF.

The J gene is TRBJ1-2, the V gene TRBV27; 7 bases align to TRBD1. V was clipped by 5 bases and J by 6 bases; unmatched bases: 3. Germline V lookup: CDR1 MNHEY, CDR2 SMNVEV (reference sequence). CDR3 length: 12 residues. The CDR3 nucleotides read TGTGCCAGCAGTCTCCAGGGGGATGGCTACACCTTC. Its translation is CASSLQGDGYTF.